The rows below give T cell receptor beta chains drawn from one sample of a study of vaccination and CD4 T cells after COVID-19. Their antigens remain unidentified. One entry per CDR3 protein, called by TCRdb with MiXCR from the PCR reads. The table records 15,000 to 20,000 distinct CDR3 sequences, roughly 45% of them present only once. The material sequenced was CD4+ T cells from blood, cultured in vitro, taken before SARS-CoV-2 vaccination. These receptors all stem from a human donor who had recovered from COVID-19. CDR3s include the opening cysteine and the closing phenylalanine or tryptophan. Each record gives: clone size, J gene, D gene, V gene, CDR3 protein, CDR3 DNA. The D gene is left open where the match is weak. For some rows the clone size is stated as once, few or many, or as a class when expanded; others skip it.

>NA|TRBJ2-7|TRBD1|TRBV19
CASRDRTSYEQYF
TGTGCCAGTAGGGACAGGACTTCCTACGAGCAGTACTTC
>NA|TRBJ1-6|NA|TRBV9
CASSVDKGSSYNSPLHF
TGTGCCAGCAGCGTAGATAAAGGGAGCTCCTATAATTCACCCCTCCACTTT
>NA|TRBJ1-3|NA|TRBV20-1
CSARTRGSSGNTIYF
TGCAGTGCTCGGACACGGGGGAGCTCTGGAAACACCATATATTTT
>NA|TRBJ1-2|NA|TRBV12-3/TRBV12-4
CASTDSGRPTNYGYTF
TGTGCCAGCACCGACTCCGGACGGCCAACTAACTATGGCTACACCTTC
>few|TRBJ2-1|NA|TRBV20-1
CSATLTSGRGNEQFF
TGCAGTGCTACCCTGACTAGTGGCCGAGGCAATGAGCAGTTCTTC
>NA|TRBJ1-1|NA|TRBV9
CASSVVAGPEAFF
TGTGCCAGCAGCGTAGTGGCAGGGCCTGAAGCTTTCTTT
>NA|TRBJ2-3|TRBD2|TRBV7-2
CASRLSGGDTDTQYF
TGTGCCAGCAGACTAAGCGGGGGGGACACAGATACGCAGTATTTT
>NA|TRBJ1-6|TRBD1|TRBV7-9
CASSLMGQGDSPLHF
TGTGCCAGCAGCTTAATGGGGCAGGGGGATTCACCCCTCCACTTT
>NA|TRBJ2-7|NA|TRBV11-3
CASSLDRRGRKVYEQYF
TGTGCCAGCAGCTTAGATAGGAGGGGCCGGAAGGTTTACGAGCAGTACTTC
>few|TRBJ1-2|TRBD1|TRBV19
CASSMRQGDGYTF
TGTGCCAGTAGTATGCGACAGGGGGACGGCTACACCTTC
>NA|TRBJ1-2|NA|TRBV5-4
CASSFKGIYGYTF
TGTGCCAGCAGCTTTAAGGGCATCTATGGCTACACCTTC
>NA|TRBJ2-1|NA|TRBV7-9
CASSLVKDLSEQFF
TGTGCCAGCAGCTTAGTTAAGGATTTATCTGAGCAGTTCTTC
>NA|TRBJ1-5|NA|TRBV6-1
CASSGYRMSNQPQHF
TGTGCCAGCAGTGGTTACAGAATGAGCAATCAGCCCCAGCATTTT
>NA|TRBJ2-3|NA|TRBV7-3
CASSLGGISTDTQYF
TGTGCCAGCAGCTTAGGGGGGATTTCCACAGATACGCAGTATTTT
>NA|TRBJ1-1|NA|TRBV11-2
CASSLGSGVNTEAFF
TGTGCCAGCAGCTTAGGATCAGGGGTGAACACTGAAGCTTTCTTT
>few|TRBJ1-1|TRBD1|TRBV20-1
CSALTGFEAFF
TGCAGTGCTTTGACAGGGTTTGAAGCTTTCTTT
>NA|TRBJ1-1|NA|TRBV20-1
CSARDASRPRNSSPNTEAFF
TGCAGTGCTAGAGATGCCTCACGTCCTCGAAATAGTTCCCCCAACACTGAAGCTTTCTTT
>NA|TRBJ2-3|TRBD2|TRBV20-1
CSATTSGTTQYF
TGCAGTGCGACGACTAGCGGGACTACGCAGTATTTT
>NA|TRBJ2-2|NA|TRBV20-1
CSALKTGPNTGELFF
TGCAGTGCCTTAAAGACAGGTCCTAACACCGGGGAGCTGTTTTTT
>once|TRBJ2-1|NA|TRBV7-2
CASSSFSNEQFF
TGTGCCAGCAGCTCCTTCAGCAATGAGCAGTTCTTC
>few|TRBJ2-5|TRBD2|TRBV5-6
CASSDGLAGGQTQYF
TGTGCCAGCAGCGACGGACTAGCGGGAGGTCAGACCCAGTACTTC
>NA|TRBJ1-1|NA|TRBV14
CASSQRLGLGTEAFF
TGTGCCAGCAGCCAACGACTGGGCCTGGGCACTGAAGCTTTCTTT
>NA|TRBJ1-1|NA|TRBV20-1
CSARDAPRGTEAFF
TGCAGTGCTAGAGATGCACCCAGGGGCACTGAAGCTTTCTTT
>few|TRBJ2-2|NA|TRBV27
CASSLPWAANTGELFF
TGTGCCAGCAGTCTCCCTTGGGCAGCGAACACCGGGGAGCTGTTTTTT
>NA|TRBJ1-5|NA|TRBV6-1
CASRRTDGRNQPQHF
TGTGCCAGCAGAAGAACCGACGGCCGCAATCAGCCCCAGCATTTT
>NA|TRBJ2-3|NA|TRBV6-1
CASRPPGEDTQYF
TGTGCCAGCAGGCCTCCAGGGGAGGATACGCAGTATTTT
>NA|TRBJ1-5|NA|TRBV7-9
CASSLNGEPQHF
TGTGCCAGCAGCTTAAATGGGGAGCCCCAGCATTTT
>few|TRBJ1-1|NA|TRBV6-1
CASSEGSGGRPTEAFF
TGTGCCAGCAGTGAGGGGTCGGGGGGGCGACCCACTGAAGCTTTCTTT
>NA|TRBJ1-1|NA|TRBV6-2/TRBV6-3
CASSYSIVNTEAFF
TGTGCCAGCAGTTACTCGATTGTGAACACTGAAGCTTTCTTT
>NA|TRBJ1-2|TRBD1|TRBV5-6
CASSYSTGARGYTF
TGTGCCAGCAGCTACTCCACAGGGGCGCGGGGCTACACCTTC
>medium-sized|TRBJ1-6|TRBD1|TRBV7-9
CASSLGGTGAPLHF
TGTGCCAGCAGCTTAGGGGGGACAGGGGCACCCCTCCACTTT
>NA|TRBJ2-7|TRBD2|TRBV7-2
CASSLENSGSWYEQYF
TGTGCCAGCAGCTTAGAGAATAGCGGGAGTTGGTACGAGCAGTACTTC